Reported below is one T cell receptor (beta chain). Its target is unknown. Sequenced material consisted of expressed TCRB transcripts (all of the isolated RNA was reverse transcribed). Produced via immunoSEQ multiplex PCR; TCRdb's table is partial and in-frame only. The sample consists of a few hundred thousand clones, roughly 16% of them appearing once. This record belongs to a study of beta chain features in type 1 diabetes. Study conclusions and caveats: In every one of the four CD4+ subsets, TCRB CDR3s were moderately but significantly shorter in Type 1 diabetes patients.

The origin of this receptor is a man aged 25 to 45 with type 1 diabetes. The sample consisted of naive CD4+ T cells from blood.

The CDR3: CASSLAGPLGNEQFF. CDR3 DNA: TGTGCCAGCAGCTTGGCCGGCCCCCTGGGAAATGAGCAGTTCTTC. The chain is built from TRBV7-2 and TRBJ2-1; no reliable D call. Trimming stripped 3 bases from V and 7 bases from J, with 16 bases between. CDR3 length: 15 amino acids. CDR1 is SGHTA and CDR2 is FQGNSA in the germline V gene.